This T cell receptor (beta chain) was identified during a study of cytotoxic CD8 clonotypes in ibrutinib-treated CLL (dated by TCRdb to the early 2020s). Regarding the study in general: The cohort was composed of some ten relapsed/refractory and approximately 16 treatment-naive patients; IGHV unmutated status was identified in 17 to 18 patients. Cryopreserved peripheral blood mononuclear cells were obtained prior to treatment, at the time of response, and at either disease progression or sustained remission. Responses were partial in some 24 patients and complete in 2; after median around 66 months follow-up, some 15 stayed in remission and roughly twelve progressed. Response samples were taken after a median of roughly eleven months on treatment, ranging from roughly 6 to 36 months. On average, each sample yielded 255,043 productive templates and 94,082 productive rearrangements. Longitudinal samples were obtainable from about 30% of the roughly 90 participants in the trial. Every remission and progressive disease sample was obtained while ibrutinib was still being received by the patients. Summary of the overall study and its limitations: Sampling times were not matched between patients in sustained remission and patients whose disease was progressing, and lymph node repertoires were not examined. Public clonotypes were rare and either shrank or stayed stable during treatment, and the rise in clonality at ibrutinib response reflected expansion of private clonotypes. An increase in clonality was observed at ibrutinib response, with clonality remaining stable during sustained remission and falling back toward baseline at progression. At baseline, clonality was higher than in age-matched healthy donors and showed a strong correlation with circulating CD8+ T-cell counts.

On a MiSeq, deep resolution sequencing aimed for a depth between 1 in 1 million and 1 in 200,000 T cells, with each clonotype covered 10x on average. The immunoSEQ hsTCRB Kit was used to generate TCR beta libraries. From the authors' description of their analysis: Data were analyzed with ImmunoSEQ Data Assistant and ImmunoSEQ Analyzer, with V, D and J genes assigned per IMGT definitions. Clonality, which ranges from 0 to 1, was calculated as one minus the normalized Shannon entropy of productive rearrangement frequencies. Only overrepresented clonotypes making up at least 0.05% of each patient's repertoire were included in the public clonotype analysis. Repertoires from some 13 age-matched healthy donors in immuneACCESS were used as clonality controls. TCRdb provides this immuneACCESS table in a form limited to in-frame rearrangements. Some clones are lacking; in checked studies, under half of them reflect an unresolved V gene, and why the rest are absent is not known. V and J calls and clone size are copied from that table; D and trimming were computed from the DNA. The sample profile shows roughly 63,000 clones; less than 75% of them were found once. The ten largest clones represent roughly 14% of the sample.

The meaning of the sample's time point label: about eleven months on ibrutinib. For TCR beta library preparation, roughly 1.8 micrograms of genomic DNA was extracted from cryopreserved PBMCs. Longitudinal blood samples from CLL patients on ibrutinib monotherapy underwent high-throughput TCR beta sequencing. Patients were enrolled in a phase 2 open-label single-center ibrutinib monotherapy trial. As regards this clone: Its recognized antigen is unknown. Per-base qualities were not stored, and no clone one base away is much larger.

Trimming removed 8 bases from V and 4 bases from J; the gene matches leave 0 bases unexplained. The CDR3 numbers 13 residues from cysteine through phenylalanine. The DNA shown is the 39-base CDR3, in frame from base 1. The germline V gene yields SGHNT for CDR1 and YENEEA for CDR2. Recombination linked TRBV11-3 to TRBJ2-1; 12 bases in the middle match TRBD2. This material consisted of PBMCs, taken after 12 months of ibrutinib treatment. This sequence originates from a human donor with chronic lymphocytic leukemia. CDR3 loop: CASGLAGYNEQFF. The sequence in DNA is TGTGCCAGCGGACTAGCGGGGTACAATGAGCAGTTCTTC.